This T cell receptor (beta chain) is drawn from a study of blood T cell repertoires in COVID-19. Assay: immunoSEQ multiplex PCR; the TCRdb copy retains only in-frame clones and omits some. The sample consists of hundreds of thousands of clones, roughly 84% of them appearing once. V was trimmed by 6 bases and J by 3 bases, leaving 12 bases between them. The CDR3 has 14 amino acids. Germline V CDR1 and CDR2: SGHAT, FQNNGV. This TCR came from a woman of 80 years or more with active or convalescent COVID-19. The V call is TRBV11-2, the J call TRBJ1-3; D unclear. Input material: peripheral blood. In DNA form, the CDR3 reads TGTGCCAGCAGTCTCATTGTCAGTGGAAACACCATATATTTT. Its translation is CASSLIVSGNTIYF.